This is a list of T cell receptor beta chains from one sample in a study of T cell responses to AZD1222 COVID-19 vaccine. Sequencing used immunoSEQ multiplex PCR; TCRdb keeps in-frame clones, though not all of them. The sample shows 140,000 to 150,000 clones, about 91% of them seen only once. This sample comprised peripheral blood, obtained on day 0 of AZD1222 vaccination. The receptors shown here come from an adult in good health. CDR3s include the opening cysteine and the closing phenylalanine or tryptophan. Each record gives: J gene, D gene, clone size, V gene, CDR3 DNA, CDR3 protein. The D gene is left open where the match is weak. Where a row states a size, it is once, few, many or the class of an expanded clone; other rows omit it.

TRBJ1-6 . . TRBV5-1 TGCGCCAGCAGCTTGGTTTGGACAAACGATAATTCACCCCTCCACTTT CASSLVWTNDNSPLHF
TRBJ1-2 TRBD1 . TRBV5-6 TGTGCCAGCAGCTTGGCCGCGGACAGGGGACTCTATGGCTACACCTTC CASSLAADRGLYGYTF
TRBJ1-3 . . TRBV29-1 TGCAGCGTTGCGCACAGCACTGGAAACACCATATATTTT CSVAHSTGNTIYF
TRBJ2-7 . . TRBV28 TGTGCCAGCAGTTTCACGGGGGCAGGTTCCTACGAGCAGTACTTC CASSFTGAGSYEQYF
TRBJ2-5 . . TRBV5-1 TGCGCCAGCAGCTTGGGGCTGCACCCAGAGACCCAGTACTTC CASSLGLHPETQYF
TRBJ1-1 . . TRBV11-3 TGTGCCAGCAGCCCTGGCCGGATCGAAGCTTTCTTT CASSPGRIEAFF
TRBJ2-1 TRBD2 . TRBV6-5 TGTGCCAGCAGTTACGGCGGGAGCTCCTACAATGAGCAGTTCTTC CASSYGGSSYNEQFF
TRBJ1-2 . . TRBV28 TGTGCCAGCAGTTTATTGTTCCGAACAGTGAATGGCTACACCTTC CASSLLFRTVNGYTF
TRBJ1-2 . . TRBV11-2 TGTGCCAGCAGCCTAAATAGGCAGAACTATGGCTACACCTTC CASSLNRQNYGYTF
TRBJ2-3 . . TRBV7-2 TGTGCCAGCAGCCCCCGGTTGGACTCTCGCACAGATACGCAGTATTTT CASSPRLDSRTDTQYF
TRBJ1-1 . . TRBV18 TGTGCCAGCTCACCTAAGGAGCAGGACACTGAAGCTTTCTTT CASSPKEQDTEAFF
TRBJ2-7 . few TRBV7-9 TGTGCCAGCAGCTTCTCCGCAGGGCGGTACGAGCAGTACTTC CASSFSAGRYEQYF
TRBJ1-1 . once TRBV2 TGTGCCAGCTCGGTAACAGGGCAGAACACTGAAGCTTTCTTT CASSVTGQNTEAFF
TRBJ2-7 . . TRBV11-3 TGTGCCAGCAGGCTTAGGGGGGCCGGCTACGAGCAGTACTTC CASRLRGAGYEQYF
TRBJ2-2 . . TRBV7-2 TGTGCCAGCAGCCCGGGGGTCGGGATAGCGAACACCGGGGAGCTGTTTTTT CASSPGVGIANTGELFF
TRBJ2-7 . . TRBV7-2 TGTGCCAGCAGCTTAGTCCCCGGACACCCCTACGAGCAGTACTTC CASSLVPGHPYEQYF
TRBJ1-2 . . TRBV29-1 TGCAGCGTAAGTCGGAGGGTAAGCGGCTACACCTTC CSVSRRVSGYTF
TRBJ1-2 . . TRBV4-3 TGCGCCAGCAGCCAAGAACAGACCGCAGATGGCTACACCTTC CASSQEQTADGYTF
TRBJ1-4 . . TRBV6-6 TGTGCCAGCAGCGCTGACGGACCGAATAATGAAAAACTGTTTTTT CASSADGPNNEKLFF
TRBJ1-5 TRBD1 . TRBV2 TGTGCCAGCAGTGGGACAGGGAACAATCAGCCCCAGCATTTT CASSGTGNNQPQHF
TRBJ2-7 . . TRBV7-9 TGTGCCAGCAGCTTAGCCGACAGCTACGAGCAGTACTTC CASSLADSYEQYF
TRBJ2-5 TRBD2 . TRBV7-9 TGTGCCAGCAGCTTATTTGGTGCGGGAGAGGGTGGGAAGACCCAGTACTTC CASSLFGAGEGGKTQYF
TRBJ1-2 . . TRBV7-3 TGTGCCAGCAGACAGGATACTAACTATGGCTACACCTTC CASRQDTNYGYTF
TRBJ1-1 . . TRBV12-3/TRBV12-4 TGTGCCAGCAGTTTCGAGTACGTCGAAGCTTTCTTT CASSFEYVEAFF
TRBJ1-6 TRBD1 . TRBV28 TGTGCCAGCAGTTCGGGACAGCTAGTGGGTAACCCACCCCTCCACTTT CASSSGQLVGNPPLHF
TRBJ1-3 . . TRBV9 TGTGCCAGCAGCTCGCCTAGGGGTAGGATTAGCTCTGGAAACACCATATATTTT CASSSPRGRISSGNTIYF
TRBJ2-3 TRBD2 . TRBV29-1 TGCAGCGTTGTGACTAGCGGGGGGAAGGTAGATACGCAGTATTTT CSVVTSGGKVDTQYF
TRBJ1-1 . . TRBV6-5 TGTGCCAGCAGCCGGGGGGACACTGAAGCTTTCTTT CASSRGDTEAFF
TRBJ1-1 TRBD1 . TRBV19 TGTGCCACCACGTGGGGGACAGGGTCGAATTTGGCATCGAACACTGAAGCTTTCTTT CATTWGTGSNLASNTEAFF
TRBJ2-1 TRBD2 . TRBV5-1 TGCGCCAGCAGCTTGGAGGGAGGGGAGCAGTTCTTC CASSLEGGEQFF
TRBJ2-7 TRBD1 . TRBV7-2 TGTGCCAGCAGCTTATTTAAAGGGACAGGCGACAGCTACGAGCAGTACTTC CASSLFKGTGDSYEQYF